This note documents a single T cell receptor beta chain sequence. Its antigen is unknown. This CDR3 contains 16 residues. Trimming removed 0 bases from V and 9 bases from J, with 15 bases in between. From germline, CDR1 is MNHEY and CDR2 SVGEGT. The sample belongs to a study of T cell responses to AZD1222 COVID-19 vaccine. Study results and limitations: Rises in breadth and depth of Spike-specific TCRs came after two AZD1222 doses. As reported, nearly half of all spike-specific TCRs target variant regions that are unmutated. Clonal diversity was possibly underestimated; the donors were predominantly white British and more often female.

Measured with immunoSEQ multiplex PCR; TCRdb has only the in-frame clones, and not every one. The table includes 150,000 to 200,000 clones, approximately 90% detected once. This chain uses TRBV6-2 or TRBV6-3 with TRBJ1-6, with D possibly TRBD1 on 5 matching bases. Material: peripheral blood, obtained 28 days after the second dose of the MenACWY control vaccine. This TCR came from an adult who received the MenACWY meningococcal vaccine as a control. CDR3 nucleotides: TGTGCCAGCAGTTACTCATCGGCAGGGACGTCTTCACCCCTCCACTTT. Amino acids: CASSYSSAGTSSPLHF.